This section outlines one TCR beta chain sequence together with its context. Its antigen is still unknown. Base quality data are lacking; no much larger clone is found one base away. The sample originates from a study of cytomegalovirus exposure and HLA in healthy donors (dated by TCRdb to about 2017). Regarding the research as a whole: According to an earlier analysis of around 600 of the donors, about 179 million T cells yielded 90 million to 140 million unique TCR beta sequences and approximately 300 Gb of sequence data. High-throughput TCR immunosequencing, statistical association of individual TCRs with disease status, and machine learning were combined to predict cytomegalovirus infection status. All discovery cohort repertoires had been generated on a single sequencing platform. Besides the first cohort of 666 subjects, a separate validation cohort made up of about 120 different subjects was used. In an earlier analysis of 550 to 700 of the donors, high-throughput TCR beta sequencing was used to judge whether each TCR beta V gene segment behaved as functional or pseudogenic. The T cell repertoires of under 700 subjects were profiled by immunosequencing and related to cytomegalovirus serostatus. The study was designed to test whether signatures of past pathogen exposure could be identified by cataloging public T cell receptors. Genome-wide SNP genotypes for about 55% of the 666 donors were used in a later genetic analysis, which treated that subset as a discovery cohort. Rather than using new phenotypic data, the later analysis identified candidate immune exposures from TCR beta sequences and from how often those sequences occurred across donors. Approximately 300 gigabases of sequencing data and approximately 85 million unique TCR sequences were included in an early release covering around 600 HLA-typed donors. Donor age, sex, ethnicity and CMV serostatus were compiled alongside the repertoire data. In a later analysis, previously published TCR beta repertoires from about 640 donors were re-analyzed and high-resolution HLA genotyping was added so that TCR occurrence patterns could be studied. Class I and class II HLA loci were covered by the typing at four-digit resolution. Typing coverage varied by locus: roughly 629-640 donors for A, B, C, DRB1 and DQB1; approximately 500 for DQA1; more than 600 for DPA1; 450 to 480 for DPB1. Four or five DR-DQ haplotypes were handled as single units for association and clustering because linkage in the cohort was strong. Among the approximately 400 genotyped donors, approximately 82% belonged to the genetic ancestry cluster associated with self-reported Caucasian donors. Among 398 genotyped donors of the cohort, an average of roughly 230,000 unique TCR beta nucleotide sequences was sequenced per donor, of which 15% to 20% were non-productive.

Points the paper makes about the study in general: Broadly in line with IMGT annotations, most TCR beta V segments showed up in productive rearrangements about 90% or about 30% of the time in an earlier analysis of approximately 600 of the donors. In a later analysis, the rate of TCR association differed among HLA loci, with DRB1 alleles having the most associated TCRs and HLA-C alleles having the fewest. The earlier analysis of some 540 of the donors excluded around 17 rarely observed V segments, including chromosome 9 orphons, because counts were too low. The study listed 164 TCR beta chains as associated with cytomegalovirus. The sequencing pipeline was judged likely to have produced a cluster of highly shared sequence variants as a technical artifact. A later genetic analysis reported fewer N-insertions in productive TCRs among donors in an Asian-associated ancestry cluster than the roughly 620-donor mean. CMV serostatus was the only immune exposure information available for the cohort. Compared with equally common non-associated chains, HLA-associated TCR beta chains in a later analysis were more clonally expanded and had lower generation probabilities. The classifier was reported to diagnose cytomegalovirus status with high specificity and sensitivity in both the original cohort and the validation cohort. Because some donors lacked HLA typing at each locus, the association tests relied only on the typed subset. In a later analysis, some 18,000 TCR beta sequences were associated with specific HLA alleles at a false discovery rate of 0.05. In a later analysis, most CMV-associated TCR beta chains were found to appear HLA-restricted, with HLA associations seemingly driven largely by CMV exposure. V-gene and J-gene trimming of TCR beta chains was associated with a missense DCLRE1C variant in a later genetic analysis, and the association was replicated in an independent cohort. Presence/absence analyses assumed roughly uniform sequencing depth across donors, an assumption that may not hold. Across donors, most TCR sequences were observed very rarely, whereas some public TCRs were present in many individuals. Several of the top co-occurrence clusters appeared to be linked to parvovirus B19, influenza, CMV and Epstein-Barr virus, according to a later analysis. A further reported finding was that TCR beta sequences accurately predicted the HLA-A and HLA-B alleles for most subjects in the first cohort. In vitro tests confirmed that a few of the cytomegalovirus-associated TCR beta chains recognize cytomegalovirus antigens. In this cohort, only TCR beta chains were sequenced, and detectable features were limited by the absence of alpha or paired-chain data. When HLA alleles, especially DR and DQ, strongly co-occurred, TCR associations were difficult to assign to individual alleles. Correlated functional status among segregating V segments might reflect linkage disequilibrium, but an unknown experimental factor could not be ruled out. The authors suggested that the approach could potentially be generalized to other disease states and immunological phenotypes.

Libraries came from the immunoSEQ multiplex PCR assay. A mixture of 60 forward primers for TCR Vbeta segments and 13 reverse primers for TCR Jbeta segments was used in the multiplex PCR. The CDR3 region of rearranged TCR beta genes was amplified from genomic DNA by a multiplex PCR assay. Amplified TCR beta libraries were sequenced as 87-base-pair reads on the Illumina HiSeq System. For the original study's pipeline: A later analysis tallied around 82 million unique TCR beta chains across the roughly 610 repertoires, and some 10 million of those chains were shared by two or more donors. Raw reads were error-corrected and collapsed into unique sequences with a nearest-neighbor algorithm that merged closely related sequences to remove PCR and sequencing errors. CDR3 sequences were aligned to IMGT reference sequences to assign V, D and J gene segments. For a sequence to be retained, a match of at least six nucleotides to both a V gene segment and a J gene segment was required. A rearrangement was called productive if the CDR3 had no stop codons and remained in frame with V and J, and every other rearrangement was called non-productive. Following IMGT convention, CDR3 was defined as the stretch from the second conserved V-encoded cysteine to the conserved J-encoded phenylalanine. In an earlier analysis of roughly 610 of the donors, sequences lacking an unambiguous match to a single V gene segment were excluded. An earlier analysis of some 500 of the donors classified V segments as functional when productive rearrangements were above 56.7% and as segregating when the standard deviation between donors was above 5%. A statistical classification framework was developed to diagnose cytomegalovirus status using the catalog of TCR beta chain sequences. In a later analysis, V and J genes were assigned by comparing TCR nucleotide sequences against IMGT/GENE-DB human TR gene sequences. A later analysis assigned CDR3 sequences and most-parsimonious VDJ recombination scenarios with the TCRdist pipeline. In a later analysis, each TCR beta chain was defined by its CDR3 amino acid sequence together with its V-gene family, and reads without a unique V-gene family were excluded. A later analysis removed roughly 590 highly shared, low-generation-probability nucleotide sequences to deal with suspected cross-contamination and a sequencing artifact. In a later analysis, a clonal expansion index was calculated for each public chain from normalized within-repertoire ranks of inferred template counts. A later analysis computed generation probabilities with a VDJ recombination model fitted to out-of-frame rearrangements, and checked the results against IGoR. A later analysis scored TCR-TCR, TCR-HLA and TCR-CMV co-occurrence with hypergeometric tests, applying a repertoire-size bias correction to TCR pairs. In a later analysis, false discovery rates were estimated by permuting HLA or CMV assignments 20 times. In a later analysis, co-occurring TCRs were grouped using DBSCAN, and TCRdist sequence similarity was added for clustering within HLA-allele-positive subsets. For co-occurrence clustering, repertoires with fewer than 30,000 or more than 120,000 public chains were excluded, along with roughly 5 repertoires with anomalous nucleotide sharing. TCRdb's version of the immuneACCESS table is confined to in-frame rearrangements and falls short of the full clone set. An unresolved V gene accounts for under half of the shortfall where checked; the remainder is of unknown origin. The DNA was the basis for D and trimming; V, J and clone size are from that table. This sample lists 97,000 or so clones; roughly 85% were detected once. The ten largest clonotypes hold 2.5% to 3% of the sample.

The cohort consisted of 650 to 850 healthy bone marrow donors. Cohort members were all nominally healthy when sampled, although unrecorded immune exposures were likely present. The donor tested CMV seronegative, placing the donor among the 350 or so seronegative members of the cohort. A peripheral blood sample was collected from each donor, and TCR beta sequencing was performed on peripheral blood mononuclear cells. The Qiagen DNeasy Blood Extraction Kit was used to extract genomic DNA from the blood cell samples. The sample was PBMCs. This clonotype was sampled from a man in his forties or fifties in good health and CMV-seronegative.

The CDR3: CASSSSGTLTQYF. The sequenced DNA: TGTGCCAGCTCCTCAAGCGGGACCCTCACCCAGTACTTC. The chain is encoded by TRBV7-2 joined to TRBJ2-5, with 7 bases matching TRBD2. The CDR3 covers 13 residues, taking in both the cysteine and the phenylalanine. Only the CDR3 part of the read is kept: 39 bases, read in frame from the first base. Via the germline V gene, CDR1 is SGHTA and CDR2 FQGNSA. V ends up 8 bases short and J 8 bases short, with an unmatched junction base count of 11.